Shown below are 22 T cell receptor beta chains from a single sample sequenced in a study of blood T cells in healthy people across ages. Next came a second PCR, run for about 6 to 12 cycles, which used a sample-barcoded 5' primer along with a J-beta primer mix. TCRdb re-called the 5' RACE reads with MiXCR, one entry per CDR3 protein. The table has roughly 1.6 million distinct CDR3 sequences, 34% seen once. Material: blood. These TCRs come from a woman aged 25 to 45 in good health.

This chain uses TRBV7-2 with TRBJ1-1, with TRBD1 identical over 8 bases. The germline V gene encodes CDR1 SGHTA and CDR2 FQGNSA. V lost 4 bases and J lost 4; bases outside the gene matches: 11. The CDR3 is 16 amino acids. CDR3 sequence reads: CASSSGQGTVGTEAFF. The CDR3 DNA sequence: TGTGCCAGCAGCTCCGGACAGGGAACAGTGGGCACTGAAGCTTTCTTT.

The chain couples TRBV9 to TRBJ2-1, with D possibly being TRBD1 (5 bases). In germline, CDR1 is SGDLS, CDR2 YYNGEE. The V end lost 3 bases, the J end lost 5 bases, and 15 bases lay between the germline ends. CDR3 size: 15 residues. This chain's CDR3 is CASSAATLRDNEQFF. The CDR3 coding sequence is TGTGCCAGCAGCGCAGCCACGCTCAGGGACAATGAGCAGTTCTTC.

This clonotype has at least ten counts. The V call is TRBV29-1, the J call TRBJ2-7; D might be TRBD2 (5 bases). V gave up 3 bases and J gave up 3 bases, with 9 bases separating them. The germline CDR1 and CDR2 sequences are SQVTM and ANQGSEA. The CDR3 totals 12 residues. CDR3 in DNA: TGCAGCGTTGAGAGGGAAAACTACGAGCAGTACTTC. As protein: CSVERENYEQYF.

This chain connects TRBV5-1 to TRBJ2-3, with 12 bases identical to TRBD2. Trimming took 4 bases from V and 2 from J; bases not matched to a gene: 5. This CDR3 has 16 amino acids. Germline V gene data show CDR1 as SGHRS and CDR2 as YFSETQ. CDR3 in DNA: TGCGCCAGCAGCGAATGGACTAGCGGGGTCACAGATACGCAGTATTTT. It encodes CASSEWTSGVTDTQYF.

The CDR3 coding sequence is TGCGCCAGCAGCTTGGTCACTGTGACCGGGACAGGCTTCTACACCTTC. Protein sequence: CASSLVTVTGTGFYTF. The rearrangement uses TRBV5-1 and TRBJ1-2; 8 nucleotides align to TRBD1. Trimming removed 0 bases from V and 10 bases from J; junction bases left unmatched: 14. This CDR3 has 16 amino acids. The germline V gene has CDR1 SGHRS and CDR2 YFSETQ.

The CDR3 DNA follows: TGTGCCAGCAGTGGGGTGTCAGATTCCAATGAGCAGTTCTTC. Its translation is CASSGVSDSNEQFF. The chain joins TRBV12-3 or TRBV12-4 to TRBJ2-1; the D is unclear. Trimming took 5 bases from V and 6 from J, leaving 14 bases between them. This CDR3 is built from 14 residues.

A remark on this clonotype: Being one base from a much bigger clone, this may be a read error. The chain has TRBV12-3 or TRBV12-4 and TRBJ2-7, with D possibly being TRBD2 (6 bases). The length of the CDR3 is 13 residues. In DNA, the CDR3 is TGTACCAGCTCTAAGTTGGAGGGGTCCGAGCAGTACTTC. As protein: CTSSKLEGSEQYF.

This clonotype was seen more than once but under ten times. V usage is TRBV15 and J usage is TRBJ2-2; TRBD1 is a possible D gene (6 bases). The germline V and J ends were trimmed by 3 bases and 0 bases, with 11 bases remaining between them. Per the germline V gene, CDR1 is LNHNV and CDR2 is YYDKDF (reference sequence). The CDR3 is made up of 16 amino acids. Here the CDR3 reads CATSRGARANTGELFF. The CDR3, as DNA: TGTGCCACCAGCAGGGGGGCTAGGGCGAACACCGGGGAGCTGTTTTTT.

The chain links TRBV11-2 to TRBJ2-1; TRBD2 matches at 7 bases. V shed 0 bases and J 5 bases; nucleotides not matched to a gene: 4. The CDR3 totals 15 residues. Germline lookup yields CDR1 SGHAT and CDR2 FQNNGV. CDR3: CASSLELARHNEQFF. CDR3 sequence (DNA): TGTGCCAGCAGCTTAGAACTAGCGCGCCACAATGAGCAGTTCTTC. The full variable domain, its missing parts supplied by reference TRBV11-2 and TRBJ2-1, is EAGVAQSPRYKIIEKRQSVAFWCNPISGHATLYWYQQILGQGPKLLIQFQNNGVVDDSQLPKDRFSAERLKGVDSTLKIQPAKLEDSAVYLCASSLELARHNEQFFGPGTRLTVL.

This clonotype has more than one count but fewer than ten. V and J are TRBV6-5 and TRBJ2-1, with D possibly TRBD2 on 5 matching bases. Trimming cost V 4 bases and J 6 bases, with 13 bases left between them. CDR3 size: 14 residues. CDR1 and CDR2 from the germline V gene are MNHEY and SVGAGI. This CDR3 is CASSLLADGNEQFF. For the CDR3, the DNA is TGTGCCAGCAGTTTGCTAGCTGACGGCAATGAGCAGTTCTTC.

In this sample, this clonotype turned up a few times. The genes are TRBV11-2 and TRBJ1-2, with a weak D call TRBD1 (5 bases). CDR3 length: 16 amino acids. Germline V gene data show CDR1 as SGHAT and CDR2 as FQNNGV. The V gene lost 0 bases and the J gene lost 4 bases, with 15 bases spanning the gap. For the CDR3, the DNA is TGTGCCAGCAGCTTAGATCCCCAGGGTGCAATCTATGGCTACACCTTC. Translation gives CASSLDPQGAIYGYTF.

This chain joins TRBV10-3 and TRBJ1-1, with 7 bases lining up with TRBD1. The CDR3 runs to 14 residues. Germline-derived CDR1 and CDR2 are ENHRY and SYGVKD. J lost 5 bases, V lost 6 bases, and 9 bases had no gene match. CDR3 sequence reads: CAISPDRDGTEAFF. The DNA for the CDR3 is TGTGCCATCAGCCCCGACAGGGATGGAACTGAAGCTTTCTTT.

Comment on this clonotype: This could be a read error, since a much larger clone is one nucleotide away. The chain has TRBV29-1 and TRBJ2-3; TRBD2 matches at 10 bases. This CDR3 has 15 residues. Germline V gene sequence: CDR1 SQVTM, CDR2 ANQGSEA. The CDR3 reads CSVRGLAGDTDAQYF. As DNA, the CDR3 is TGCAGCGTCCGCGGCCTAGCGGGGGACACAGATGCGCAGTATTTT.

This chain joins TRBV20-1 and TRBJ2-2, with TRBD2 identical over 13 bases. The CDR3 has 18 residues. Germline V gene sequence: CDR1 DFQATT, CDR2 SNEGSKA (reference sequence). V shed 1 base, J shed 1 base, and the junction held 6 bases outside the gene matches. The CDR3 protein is CSARATSGRPGNTGELFF. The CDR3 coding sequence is TGCAGTGCTAGAGCGACTAGCGGGAGGCCCGGGAACACCGGGGAGCTGTTTTTT.

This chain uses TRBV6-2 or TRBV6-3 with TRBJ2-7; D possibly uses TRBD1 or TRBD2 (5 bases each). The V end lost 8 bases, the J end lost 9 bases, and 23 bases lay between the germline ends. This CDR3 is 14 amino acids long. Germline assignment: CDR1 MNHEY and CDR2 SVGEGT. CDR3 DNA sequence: TGTGCCAGCGGATGGGACCGCGATGCGGTACCGCAGTACTTC. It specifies CASGWDRDAVPQYF.

CDR3 in DNA: TGTGCCAGCAGCCGGACAGGTAATCAAGAGACCCAGTACTTC. Translated: CASSRTGNQETQYF. This chain connects TRBV9 to TRBJ2-5; 7 bases are shared with TRBD1. The ends lost 4 bases at V and 2 bases at J; junction bases unmatched: 5. The CDR3 is 14 amino acids. Per germline, CDR1 SGDLS and CDR2 YYNGEE.

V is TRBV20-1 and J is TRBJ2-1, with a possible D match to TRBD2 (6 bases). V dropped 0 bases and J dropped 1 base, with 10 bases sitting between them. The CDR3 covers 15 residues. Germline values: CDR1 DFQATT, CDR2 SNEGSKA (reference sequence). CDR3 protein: CSARDSGESYNEQFF. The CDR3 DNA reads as TGCAGTGCTAGAGATTCGGGGGAATCCTACAATGAGCAGTTCTTC.

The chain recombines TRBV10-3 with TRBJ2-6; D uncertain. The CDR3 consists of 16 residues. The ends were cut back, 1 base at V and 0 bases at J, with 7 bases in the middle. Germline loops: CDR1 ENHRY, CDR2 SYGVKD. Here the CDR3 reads CAISEYERSGANVLTF. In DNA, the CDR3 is TGTGCCATCAGTGAGTACGAGCGCTCTGGGGCCAACGTCCTGACTTTC.

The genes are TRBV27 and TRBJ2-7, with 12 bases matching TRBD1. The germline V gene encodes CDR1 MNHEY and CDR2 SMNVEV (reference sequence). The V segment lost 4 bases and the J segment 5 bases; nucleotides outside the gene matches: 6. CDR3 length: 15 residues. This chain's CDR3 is CASSSLGQGANEQYF. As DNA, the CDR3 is TGTGCCAGCAGTTCTCTGGGACAGGGGGCAAACGAGCAGTACTTC.

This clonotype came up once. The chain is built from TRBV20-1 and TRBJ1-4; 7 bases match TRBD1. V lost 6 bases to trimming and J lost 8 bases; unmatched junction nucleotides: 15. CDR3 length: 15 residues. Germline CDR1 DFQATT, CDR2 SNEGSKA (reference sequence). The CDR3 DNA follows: TGCAGTGCCCCCAGGGGGGCCCGTTGGGGGGAAAAACTGTTTTTT. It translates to CSAPRGARWGEKLFF.

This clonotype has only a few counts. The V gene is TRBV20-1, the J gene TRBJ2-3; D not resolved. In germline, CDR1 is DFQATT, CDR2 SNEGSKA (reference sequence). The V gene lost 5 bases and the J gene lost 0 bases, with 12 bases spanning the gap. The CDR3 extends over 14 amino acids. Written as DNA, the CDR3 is TGCAGTGCTGTGGTCGAGTATAGCACAGATACGCAGTATTTT. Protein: CSAVVEYSTDTQYF.

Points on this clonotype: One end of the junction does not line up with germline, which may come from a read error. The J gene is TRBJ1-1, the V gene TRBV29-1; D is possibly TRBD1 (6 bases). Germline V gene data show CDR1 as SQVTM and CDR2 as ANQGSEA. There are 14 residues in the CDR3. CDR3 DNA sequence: TGCAGCAGCCCTGGGGCAGGGGAGAACAATGAAGCTTTCTTT. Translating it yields CSSPGAGENNEAFF.